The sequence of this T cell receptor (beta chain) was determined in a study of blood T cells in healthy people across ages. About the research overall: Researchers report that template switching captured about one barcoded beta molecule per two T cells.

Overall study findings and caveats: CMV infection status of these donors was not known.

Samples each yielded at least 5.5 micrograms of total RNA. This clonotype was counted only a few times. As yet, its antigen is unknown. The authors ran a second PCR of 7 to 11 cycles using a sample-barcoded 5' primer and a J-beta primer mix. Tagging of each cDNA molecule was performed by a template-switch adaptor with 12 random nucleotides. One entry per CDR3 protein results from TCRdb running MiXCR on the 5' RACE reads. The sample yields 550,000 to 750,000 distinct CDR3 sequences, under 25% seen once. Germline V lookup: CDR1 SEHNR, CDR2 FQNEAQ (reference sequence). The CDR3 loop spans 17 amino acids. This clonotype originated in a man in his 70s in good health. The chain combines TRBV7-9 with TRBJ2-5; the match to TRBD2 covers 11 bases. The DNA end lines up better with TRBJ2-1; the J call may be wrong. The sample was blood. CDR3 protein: CASSLVSGRAIVNEQFF. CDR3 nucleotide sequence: TGTGCCAGCAGCTTAGTTAGCGGGAGGGCCATAGTCAATGAGCAGTTCTTC.